This T cell receptor (beta chain) was sequenced for a study of cytotoxic CD8 clonotypes in ibrutinib-treated CLL (dated by TCRdb to the early 2020s). With respect to the entire study: The cohort included roughly 15 treatment-naive and some twelve relapsed/refractory patients; roughly 17 were IGHV unmutated. Partial responses were observed in some 24 patients and complete responses in 2; after a median follow-up of around 68 months, remission was maintained in approximately 14 patients and progression was observed in some twelve. The response samples were drawn at a median of roughly twelve months into treatment, with a range of about 6 to 36 months. On average, each sample had approximately 250,000 productive templates and roughly 95,000 productive rearrangements. Of the approximately 90 participants in the trial, roughly 25 had longitudinal samples available. Cryopreserved peripheral blood mononuclear cells were obtained before treatment, at response, and at either sustained remission or disease progression. Every remission and progressive disease sample was obtained while ibrutinib was still being received by the patients.

A MiSeq instrument was used for deep resolution sequencing, which targeted depths ranging from 1 in 1 million up to 1 in 200,000 T cells, with coverage averaging 10x for each clonotype. The immunoSEQ hsTCRB Kit was used to generate the TCR beta libraries. The authors' pipeline ran thus. ImmunoSEQ Data Assistant and ImmunoSEQ Analyzer were used for data analysis, and V, D and J genes were assigned according to IMGT definitions. Clonality was computed as one minus normalized Shannon entropy of productive rearrangement frequencies, ranging from 0 to 1. Public clonotype analysis was restricted to overrepresented clonotypes comprising at least 0.05% of each patient's repertoire. Around 14 repertoires from age-matched healthy donors, obtained from immuneACCESS, served as clonality controls. TCRdb took over this immuneACCESS table, retaining in-frame rearrangements with V and J assigned. Such tables are incomplete; in checked studies, under half of the missing clones stem from an unresolved V gene, and the remainder is unexplained. V and J calls and clone size follow that table, whereas D and trimming were derived from the DNA. The sample yields about 76,000 clones; over 80% were counted once. Of the sample, 38% falls within the top ten clones.

In the paper's terms, the time point label means: around 2 years on ibrutinib. Around 2 micrograms of genomic DNA were extracted from cryopreserved PBMCs for TCR beta library preparation. High-throughput TCR beta sequencing was performed on longitudinal blood samples from CLL patients receiving ibrutinib monotherapy. Patients were enrolled in a phase 2 open-label single-center ibrutinib monotherapy trial. The study at large found these results: Baseline clonality was found to be higher than that of age-matched healthy donors and was strongly correlated with circulating CD8+ T-cell counts. Clonality increased at ibrutinib response, stayed stable in sustained remission, and fell back toward baseline at progression. Public clonotypes were rare and either shrank or stayed stable during treatment, and the rise in clonality at ibrutinib response reflected expansion of private clonotypes. Lymph node repertoires were not examined, and the timing of sampling was not matched between patients in sustained remission and those whose disease progressed.

Of note for this clone: Which antigen it targets is not known. No base qualities exist here, and no much larger clone lies one base off it.

The sample consisted of PBMCs, taken after 24 months of ibrutinib treatment. The source of this sequence is a human donor with chronic lymphocytic leukemia.

The bases are TGTGCCAGCAGCCAGTGGACAGGGGTCTGGGTGGATTCGAGGGAGCAGTACTTC. This codes for CASSQWTGVWVDSREQYF. The V gene is TRBV4-2 and the J gene is TRBJ2-7; TRBD1 fits 9 bases in the junction. After removal of 3 bases from V and 7 bases from J, the junction retains 19 bases not matched to a gene. According to the germline V gene, CDR1 reads LGHNA and CDR2 reads YNFKEQ. From the cysteine through the phenylalanine, the CDR3 covers 18 amino acids. Only CDR3 DNA is held: 54 bases, read in frame from base 1.